The following is a T cell receptor (beta chain) sequence with its context. The antigen remains unidentified. Unexposed donor CD4+ T cells date from about 2011-2018, before the COVID-19 pandemic. Isolation of CD4+ T cells took place after less than 13 days in culture. Unexposed-donor CD4+ T cells were probed with SARS-CoV-2 S/N and four cold-coronavirus spikes, cells permitting. This sample stems from a study of CD4 T cells in relation to SARS-CoV-2 and coronaviruses. Study-wide context: After roughly ten days of antigen culture, PBMC TCR beta CDR3s were sequenced. The restricting HLA molecule for shared crossreactive spike epitopes was mapped.

V lost 3 bases, J lost 3 bases, and 2 bases stayed unmatched. Germline V CDR1 and CDR2: KGHSH, LQKENI. This CDR3 contains 14 residues. General study findings and limits: In roughly 60% of donors, memory CD4+ clonotypes crossrecognized SARS-CoV-2 and at least one common cold coronavirus spike.

Some clones are missing from TCRdb's copy, which holds only in-frame ones; the method was immunoSEQ multiplex PCR. The sample holds some 30,000 clones, approximately 78% seen once. The J gene is TRBJ2-5, the V gene TRBV18, with 9 positions matching TRBD2. The specimen was CD4+ T cells from PBMCs, cultured in vitro. The clonotype originates from a human donor in good health. The CDR3 DNA follows: TGTGCCAGCTCACCCCGGACTAGCGAAGAGACCCAGTACTTC. Protein product: CASSPRTSEETQYF.